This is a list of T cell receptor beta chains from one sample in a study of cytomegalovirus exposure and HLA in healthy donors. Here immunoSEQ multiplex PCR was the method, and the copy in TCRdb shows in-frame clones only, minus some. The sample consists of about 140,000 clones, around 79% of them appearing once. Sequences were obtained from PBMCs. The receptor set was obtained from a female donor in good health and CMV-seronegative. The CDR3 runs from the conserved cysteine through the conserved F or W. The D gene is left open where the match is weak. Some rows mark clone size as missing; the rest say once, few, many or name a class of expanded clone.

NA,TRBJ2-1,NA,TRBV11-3,CASSLGQIYNEQFF,TGTGCCAGCAGCTTAGGACAAATCTACAATGAGCAGTTCTTC
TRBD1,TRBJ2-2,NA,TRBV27,CASSSGTGGTDTGELFF,TGTGCCAGCAGTTCGGGAACAGGGGGCACAGATACCGGGGAGCTGTTTTTT
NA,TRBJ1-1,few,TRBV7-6,CASTESANTEAFF,TGTGCCAGCACCGAAAGCGCGAACACTGAAGCTTTCTTT
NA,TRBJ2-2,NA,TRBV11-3,CASSLVGGAGELFF,TGTGCCAGCAGCTTAGTAGGGGGGGCCGGGGAGCTGTTTTTT
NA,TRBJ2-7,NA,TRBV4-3,CASSPLTGIGYEQYF,TGCGCCAGCAGCCCCCTAACAGGGATAGGTTACGAGCAGTACTTC
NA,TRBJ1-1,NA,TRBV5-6,CASSPSAGTEAFF,TGTGCCAGCAGCCCCTCCGCGGGCACTGAAGCTTTCTTT
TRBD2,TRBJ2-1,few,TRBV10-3,CAISSPGLAGYNEQFF,TGTGCCATCAGTTCCCCGGGACTAGCGGGGTACAATGAGCAGTTCTTC
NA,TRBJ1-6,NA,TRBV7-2,CASSRLRGNNSPLHF,TGTGCCAGCAGCCGCCTCCGGGGGAATAATTCACCCCTCCACTTT
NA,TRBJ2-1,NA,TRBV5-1,CASSFGTPGDEQFF,TGCGCCAGCAGCTTCGGGACTCCCGGGGATGAGCAGTTCTTC
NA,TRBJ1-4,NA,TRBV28,CASIPGPERGTNEKLFF,TGTGCCAGCATCCCTGGGCCCGAAAGGGGGACTAATGAAAAACTGTTTTTT
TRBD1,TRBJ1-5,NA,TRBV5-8,CASSLAGQGGWQPQHF,TGTGCCAGCAGCTTGGCGGGACAGGGAGGATGGCAGCCCCAGCATTTT
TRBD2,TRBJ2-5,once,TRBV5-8,CASSSLLAGGGETQYF,TGTGCCAGCAGCTCCCTCCTGGCGGGAGGAGGAGAGACCCAGTACTTC
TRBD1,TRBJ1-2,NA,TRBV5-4,CASSSGGASYGYTF,TGTGCCAGCAGCTCAGGGGGCGCGAGCTATGGCTACACCTTC
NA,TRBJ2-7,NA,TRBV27,CASSPSLYEQYF,TGTGCCAGCAGTCCCTCCTTATACGAGCAGTACTTC
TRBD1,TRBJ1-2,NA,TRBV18,CASSGGQGAADGYTF,TGTGCCAGCTCAGGTGGACAGGGGGCGGCGGACGGCTACACCTTC
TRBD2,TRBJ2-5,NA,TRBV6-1,CASRPSGAQETQYF,TGTGCCAGCAGGCCTAGCGGGGCCCAAGAGACCCAGTACTTC
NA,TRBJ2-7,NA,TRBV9,CASSVEALSYEQYF,TGTGCCAGCAGCGTAGAAGCTCTCTCCTACGAGCAGTACTTC
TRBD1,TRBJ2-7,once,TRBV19,CASSVPGGSYEQYF,TGTGCCAGTAGTGTGCCAGGGGGCTCCTACGAGCAGTACTTC
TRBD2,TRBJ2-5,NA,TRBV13,CASSRGLAGQGETQYF,TGTGCCAGCAGCAGGGGACTAGCGGGACAGGGCGAGACCCAGTACTTC
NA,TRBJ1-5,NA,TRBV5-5,CASSPRGAGNQPQHF,TGTGCCAGCAGCCCCCGTGGGGCCGGCAATCAGCCCCAGCATTTT
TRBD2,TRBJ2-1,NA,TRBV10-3,CAISDGPWGTRGSEQFF,TGTGCCATCAGTGATGGACCATGGGGGACTAGGGGGAGCGAGCAGTTCTTC
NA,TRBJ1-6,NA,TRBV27,CASSFLGGRNSPLHF,TGTGCCAGCAGTTTCCTGGGGGGTCGTAATTCACCCCTCCACTTT
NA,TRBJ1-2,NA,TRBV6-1,CASKPGGGNPYGYTF,TGTGCCAGCAAACCCGGAGGTGGGAACCCCTATGGCTACACCTTC
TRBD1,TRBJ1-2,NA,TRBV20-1,CRGLRGYGYTF,TGCAGAGGACTCAGGGGGTATGGCTACACCTTC
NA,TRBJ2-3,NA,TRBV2,CASGEEQVTDTQYF,TGTGCCAGCGGTGAAGAACAGGTCACAGATACGCAGTATTTT
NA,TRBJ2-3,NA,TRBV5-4,CASSLKEGGTDTQYF,TGTGCCAGCAGCTTAAAGGAGGGTGGCACAGATACGCAGTATTTT
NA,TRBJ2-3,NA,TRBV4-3,CASSARSFTDTQYF,TGCGCCAGCAGCGCCCGGAGTTTCACAGATACGCAGTATTTT
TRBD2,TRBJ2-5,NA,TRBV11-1,CASSRLAGQETQYF,TGTGCCAGCAGCCGACTAGCGGGACAAGAGACCCAGTACTTC
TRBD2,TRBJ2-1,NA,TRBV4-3,CASSRQSAGGYNEQFF,TGCGCCAGCAGCCGACAATCGGCGGGGGGGTACAATGAGCAGTTCTTC
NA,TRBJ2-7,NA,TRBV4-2,CASSRPAVGEQYF,TGTGCCAGCAGCCGTCCAGCGGTCGGTGAGCAGTACTTC